The text below deals with one T cell receptor beta chain. This sample is drawn from a study of CD8+ T cells in alopecia areata. Whole-study context: Oral tofacitinib, 5 to 10 mg twice daily, was given in an open-label trial.

Sequencing used cDNA as its template, made by extracting RNA and reverse transcribing it. Profiled with immunoSEQ multiplex PCR; TCRdb holds only in-frame clones, not every one. The table lists some 110,000 clones, about two fifths of them singletons. The sample was CD4+ T cells sorted from blood. This TCR was recovered from a human donor with alopecia areata.

CDR3 DNA: TGTGCCAGCAGTCTGCAGACAGGCGACTACACCTTC. Encoded protein: CASSLQTGDYTF. The chain is built from TRBV28 and TRBJ1-2; tentatively, D is TRBD1 (6 bases). The germline V gene encodes CDR1 MDHEN and CDR2 SYDVKM. This CDR3 comprises 12 residues. V lost 5 bases, J lost 10 bases, and 14 bases lay in between.